This T cell receptor beta chain was obtained from a study of blood T cell repertoires in COVID-19. About the study: Acute-phase and convalescent COVID-19 samples originated in the United States, Italy and Spain. In each case, the material was cDNA or gDNA derived from T cells, B-cell-depleted T cells, or PBMCs.

In the original workflow: Reference gene primer amplification gave nucleated cell count estimates. Some clones are missing from TCRdb's copy, which holds only in-frame ones; the method was immunoSEQ multiplex PCR. The V and J calls and clone size come from that table; D and trimming were worked out from the DNA. This table has more than 25,000 clones, about 85% appearing once. Germline V gene data show CDR1 as MGHRA and CDR2 as YSYEKL. Deletions cut 4 bases from V and 8 bases from J, with 15 bases between. This CDR3 comprises 14 residues. This clone was counted only a few times. Sequences were obtained from peripheral blood. The chain uses TRBV4-1 and TRBJ2-1; possibly TRBD2 for D (6 bases). The source is a middle-aged man with active or convalescent COVID-19. CDR3 coding DNA: TGCGCCAGCAGCCCGGCGGAGGGCTCGGATGAGCAGTTCTTC. Amino acids: CASSPAEGSDEQFF.